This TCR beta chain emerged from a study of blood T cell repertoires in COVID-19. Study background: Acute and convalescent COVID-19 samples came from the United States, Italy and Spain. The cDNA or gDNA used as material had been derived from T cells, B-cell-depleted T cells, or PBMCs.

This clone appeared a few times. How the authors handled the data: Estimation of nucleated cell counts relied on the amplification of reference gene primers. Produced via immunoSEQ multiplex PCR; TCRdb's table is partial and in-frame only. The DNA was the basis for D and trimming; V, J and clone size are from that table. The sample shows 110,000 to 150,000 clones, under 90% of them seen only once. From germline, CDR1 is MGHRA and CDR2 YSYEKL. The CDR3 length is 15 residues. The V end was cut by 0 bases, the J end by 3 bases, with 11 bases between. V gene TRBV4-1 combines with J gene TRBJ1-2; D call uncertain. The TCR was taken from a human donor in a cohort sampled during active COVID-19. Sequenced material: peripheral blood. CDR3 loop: CASSQDSRLYYGYTF. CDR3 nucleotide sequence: TGCGCCAGCAGCCAAGATTCCCGTCTCTACTATGGCTACACCTTC.